These 2 T cell receptor beta chains share one sample of origin, sequenced in a study of shared clonotypes between healthy human individuals. Using immunoSEQ multiplex PCR, the repertoire was profiled, and TCRdb retains in-frame clones only, with some absent. The repertoire has over 300,000 clones, 87% of them found once; the top ten carry around 15%. The sample consisted of memory CD8+ T cells sorted from blood. Subset in this sample: CD45RO+ cells pooled with CCR7-negative TemRA cells. These receptors were obtained from a man aged 18 to 30 in good health.

The chain has TRBV29-1 and TRBJ2-1; maybe TRBD2 (5 bases). CDR1 and CDR2 (germline): SQVTM, ANQGSEA. V was shortened by 2 bases and J by 1 base, with 18 bases between the two germline ends. The CDR3 totals 17 residues. The CDR3 here is CSVEWISGRYSYNEQFF. Written as DNA, the CDR3 is TGCAGCGTTGAATGGATAAGCGGACGCTATTCCTACAATGAGCAGTTCTTC.

This clone came up once. The CDR3, as DNA: TGTGCCAGCAGCGAGACAGGGAATACTGAAGCTTTCTTT. It translates to CASSETGNTEAFF. The chain recombines TRBV11-2 with TRBJ1-1, with 7 bases matching TRBD1. From germline, CDR1 is SGHAT and CDR2 FQNNGV. The CDR3 is 13 amino acids. Losses at the gene ends were 5 bases for V and 5 bases for J; bases not matched to a gene: 5.